These T cell receptor beta chains were read from a single sample in a study of T-cell reconstitution after alpha-beta-depleted transplantation in children. TCRdb re-called the PCR reads with MiXCR, one entry per CDR3 protein. The table has 250,000 to 300,000 distinct CDR3 sequences, over 8% seen once; the top ten hold around 10%. Sequencing was performed on PBMCs from the stem cell graft donor, taken from the stem cell graft. Receptors were obtained from a human donor who donated a stem cell graft to a child with SCID. Both conserved end residues are part of each CDR3. The order of the fields is clone size, V gene, D gene, J gene, CDR3 DNA, CDR3 protein. D genes are given only for firm matches. Not every row has a clone size; where given, it reads once, few, many or a size class.

clone size: -; V gene: TRBV20-1; D gene: TRBD1; J gene: TRBJ1-5; CDR3 DNA: TGCAGTGCTATTGGGACAGGGTTAAGCCAGCCCCAGCATTTT; CDR3 protein: CSAIGTGLSQPQHF
clone size: -; V gene: TRBV10-3; D gene: TRBD1; J gene: TRBJ2-3; CDR3 DNA: TGTGCCATCAGGGCGGGACAGGGGAGCACAGATACGCAGTATTTT; CDR3 protein: CAIRAGQGSTDTQYF
clone size: few; V gene: TRBV20-1; D gene: TRBD1; J gene: TRBJ1-2; CDR3 DNA: TGCAGTGCTAGAGATTCACCAGGGGGATTATATGGCTACACCTTC; CDR3 protein: CSARDSPGGLYGYTF
clone size: few; V gene: TRBV19; D gene: -; J gene: TRBJ2-7; CDR3 DNA: TGTGCCAGTAGTATGCAGGGGATAAACGAGCAGTACTTC; CDR3 protein: CASSMQGINEQYF
clone size: many; V gene: TRBV6-2/TRBV6-3; D gene: -; J gene: TRBJ1-6; CDR3 DNA: TGTGCCAGCAGTTACCGGGATCGTGTCCTCTCCTATAATTCACCCCTCCACTTT; CDR3 protein: CASSYRDRVLSYNSPLHF
clone size: many; V gene: TRBV7-8; D gene: TRBD1; J gene: TRBJ2-2; CDR3 DNA: TGTGCCAGCAGCTCTCGGGACAGGGTAAACACCGGGGAGCTGTTTTTT; CDR3 protein: CASSSRDRVNTGELFF
clone size: -; V gene: TRBV10-3; D gene: -; J gene: TRBJ1-2; CDR3 DNA: TGTGCCATCAGCTCAGGGAGCCCGAGCTATGGCTACACCTTC; CDR3 protein: CAISSGSPSYGYTF
clone size: -; V gene: TRBV12-3/TRBV12-4; D gene: -; J gene: TRBJ2-1; CDR3 DNA: TGTGCCAGCGGCGGGGCCCGGTACGATGAGCAGTTCTTC; CDR3 protein: CASGGARYDEQFF
clone size: few; V gene: TRBV5-6; D gene: TRBD1; J gene: TRBJ1-6; CDR3 DNA: TGTGCCAGCAGCGTGGGACAGAGCACTTACGGATCACCCCTCCACTTT; CDR3 protein: CASSVGQSTYGSPLHF
clone size: many; V gene: TRBV6-5; D gene: -; J gene: TRBJ2-7; CDR3 DNA: TGTGCCAGCACCCCTACCGACAGGTCCTCCTACGAGCAGTACTTC; CDR3 protein: CASTPTDRSSYEQYF
clone size: -; V gene: TRBV5-1; D gene: -; J gene: TRBJ2-1; CDR3 DNA: TGCGCCAGCAGCTTGGAGGGACAATCGGTCAATGAGCAGTTCTTC; CDR3 protein: CASSLEGQSVNEQFF
clone size: -; V gene: TRBV9; D gene: -; J gene: TRBJ2-7; CDR3 DNA: TGTGCCAGCAGCGTAGCTTGGGATAACGCCTACGAGCAGTACTTC; CDR3 protein: CASSVAWDNAYEQYF
clone size: -; V gene: TRBV20-1; D gene: -; J gene: TRBJ2-7; CDR3 DNA: TGCAGTGCCAACAGGGACGGAGGTAACGAGCAGTACTTC; CDR3 protein: CSANRDGGNEQYF
clone size: -; V gene: TRBV7-3; D gene: -; J gene: TRBJ1-1; CDR3 DNA: TGTGCCAGCAGCCCTGGATGGGGGGACACTGAAGCTTTCTTT; CDR3 protein: CASSPGWGDTEAFF
clone size: -; V gene: TRBV5-5; D gene: TRBD1; J gene: TRBJ2-1; CDR3 DNA: TGTGCCATCAGCCCGGGGACAGTCTACAATGAGCAGTTCTTC; CDR3 protein: CAISPGTVYNEQFF
clone size: many; V gene: TRBV10-3; D gene: TRBD1; J gene: TRBJ1-2; CDR3 DNA: TGTGCCATCCGTGGGGACAGCCTCTATGGCTACACCTTC; CDR3 protein: CAIRGDSLYGYTF
clone size: few; V gene: TRBV3-1; D gene: -; J gene: TRBJ1-4; CDR3 DNA: TGTGCCAGCAGCCAAGATAGTGGGACAACTAATGAAAAACTGTTTTTT; CDR3 protein: CASSQDSGTTNEKLFF
clone size: few; V gene: TRBV6-5; D gene: TRBD1; J gene: TRBJ2-5; CDR3 DNA: TGTGCCAGCAGGGGGACAGTTCAAGAGACCCAGTACTTC; CDR3 protein: CASRGTVQETQYF
clone size: few; V gene: TRBV4-1; D gene: TRBD1; J gene: TRBJ1-6; CDR3 DNA: TGCGCCAGCAGCCTGACAGGGAGGACAATTAGCTCACCCCTCCACTTT; CDR3 protein: CASSLTGRTISSPLHF
clone size: -; V gene: TRBV12-3/TRBV12-4; D gene: -; J gene: TRBJ1-1; CDR3 DNA: TGTGCCAGAAGTTCCGTGAATACCGAAGCTTTCTTT; CDR3 protein: CARSSVNTEAFF
clone size: many; V gene: TRBV12-3/TRBV12-4; D gene: TRBD2; J gene: TRBJ2-5; CDR3 DNA: TGTGCCAGCAATCTAGCGGGGCGAAAGACCCAGTACTTC; CDR3 protein: CASNLAGRKTQYF
clone size: few; V gene: TRBV15; D gene: -; J gene: TRBJ2-7; CDR3 DNA: TGTGCCACCAGCAGAGAAGGGCCCTACGAGCAGTACTTC; CDR3 protein: CATSREGPYEQYF
clone size: few; V gene: TRBV5-1; D gene: TRBD1; J gene: TRBJ2-3; CDR3 DNA: TGCGCCAGCAGCTCAGAGACAGGGCAACACACAGATACGCAGTATTTT; CDR3 protein: CASSSETGQHTDTQYF
clone size: -; V gene: TRBV24-1; D gene: -; J gene: TRBJ2-5; CDR3 DNA: TGTGCCACCAGTGGGGGGACTCCGGGATCCCAAGAGAACCAGTACTTC; CDR3 protein: CATSGGTPGSQENQYF
clone size: few; V gene: TRBV5-1; D gene: -; J gene: TRBJ1-1; CDR3 DNA: TGCGCCAGCAGCTACGGAAGAGGCCTCCAATCAGGGGTGACTGAAGCTTTCTTT; CDR3 protein: CASSYGRGLQSGVTEAFF